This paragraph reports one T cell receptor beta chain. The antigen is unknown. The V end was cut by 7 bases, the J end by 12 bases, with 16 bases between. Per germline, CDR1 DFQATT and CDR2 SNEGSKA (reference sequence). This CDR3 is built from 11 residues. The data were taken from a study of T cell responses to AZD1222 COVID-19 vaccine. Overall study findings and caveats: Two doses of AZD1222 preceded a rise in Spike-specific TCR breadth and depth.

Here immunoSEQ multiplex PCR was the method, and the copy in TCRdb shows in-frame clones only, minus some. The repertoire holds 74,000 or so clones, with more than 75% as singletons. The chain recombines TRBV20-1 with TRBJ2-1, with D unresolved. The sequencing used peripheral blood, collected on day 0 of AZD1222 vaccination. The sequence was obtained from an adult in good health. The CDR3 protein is CSGQMASRQFF. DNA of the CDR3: TGCAGTGGGCAAATGGCCTCCCGGCAGTTCTTC.